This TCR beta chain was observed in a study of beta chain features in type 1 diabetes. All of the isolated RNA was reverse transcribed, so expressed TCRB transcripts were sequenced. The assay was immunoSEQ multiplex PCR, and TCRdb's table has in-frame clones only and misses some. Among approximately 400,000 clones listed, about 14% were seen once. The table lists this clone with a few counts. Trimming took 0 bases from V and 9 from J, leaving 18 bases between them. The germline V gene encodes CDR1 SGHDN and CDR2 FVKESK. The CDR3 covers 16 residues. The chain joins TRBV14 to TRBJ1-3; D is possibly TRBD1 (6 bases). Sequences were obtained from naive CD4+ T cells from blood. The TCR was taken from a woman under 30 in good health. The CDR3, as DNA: TGTGCCAGCAGCCAAGATCTCTGGGGGCGAGGAGTCACCATATATTTT. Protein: CASSQDLWGRGVTIYF.